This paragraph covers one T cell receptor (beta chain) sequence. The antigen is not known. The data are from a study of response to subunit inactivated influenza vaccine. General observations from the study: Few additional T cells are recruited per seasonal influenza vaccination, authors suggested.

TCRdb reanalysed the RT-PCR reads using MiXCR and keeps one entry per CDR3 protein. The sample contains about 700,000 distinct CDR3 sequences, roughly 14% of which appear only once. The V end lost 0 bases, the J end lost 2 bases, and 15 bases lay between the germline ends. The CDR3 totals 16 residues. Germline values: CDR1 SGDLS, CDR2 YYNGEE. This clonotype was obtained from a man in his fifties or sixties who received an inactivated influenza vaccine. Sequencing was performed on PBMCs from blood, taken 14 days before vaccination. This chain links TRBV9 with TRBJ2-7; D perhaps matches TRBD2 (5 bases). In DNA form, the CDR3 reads TGTGCCAGCAGCGTAGGCGGGCAGGTGACGGCCTACGAGCAGTACTTC. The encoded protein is CASSVGGQVTAYEQYF.